This TCR beta chain was profiled in a study of blood T cell repertoires in COVID-19. Across the study: T cells, B-cell-depleted T cells, or PBMCs supplied cDNA or gDNA.

J was trimmed by 5 bases and V by 10 bases; bases with no gene match: 5. CDR1 and CDR2 (germline): MNHEY, SVGAGI. The length of the CDR3 is 13 residues. Per the original methods: Estimated nucleated cell counts came from reference gene primer amplification. Method: immunoSEQ multiplex PCR; TCRdb's copy keeps in-frame clones and lacks some. The DNA was the basis for D and trimming; V, J and clone size are from that table. The sample contains almost 250,000 clones, about 89% of which appear only once. The chain couples TRBV6-5 to TRBJ2-2, with TRBD1 matching 9 bases. The receptor was isolated from a woman in her 30s who had recovered from COVID-19. The sequencing sample was made of PBMCs or T cells enriched from blood (not recorded which). This CDR3 reads CAIRTGATGELFF. Written as DNA, the CDR3 is TGTGCCATCCGGACAGGGGCGACCGGGGAGCTGTTTTTT.